The 22 T cell receptor beta chains below all came from one sample that was sequenced in a study of CD8 T cells in Susac syndrome. Reverse transcription of roughly 0.5 to 1 ug RNA was performed with random hexamers. TCRdb processed the immunoSEQ multiplex PCR reads anew with MiXCR; each CDR3 protein has one entry. The sample holds 180,000 or so distinct CDR3 sequences, nearly 95% seen once. Sequenced sample: CD4+ T cells from PBMCs. These receptor sequences come from a human donor with multiple sclerosis.

The chain links TRBV20-1 to TRBJ2-1; 8 bases match TRBD2. CDR3 length: 15 residues. V shed 5 bases, J shed 0 bases, and the junction held 6 bases outside the gene matches. Per the germline V gene, CDR1 is DFQATT and CDR2 is SNEGSKA (reference sequence). CDR3 nucleotides: TGCAGTGCTTCAGCGGGGGCGTACTCCTACAATGAGCAGTTCTTC. Its translation: CSASAGAYSYNEQFF.

The chain couples TRBV24-1 to TRBJ2-3; 11 nucleotides line up with TRBD2. The V gene end was trimmed by 3 bases and the J gene end by 2 bases; junction bases not matched to a gene: 3. The V gene's germline CDR1 is KGHDR and CDR2 SFDVKD. The CDR3 consists of 16 residues. DNA for the CDR3: TGTGCCACCAGTGATCCTAGCGGGAGGTACACAGATACGCAGTATTTT. This sequence encodes CATSDPSGRYTDTQYF.

This chain joins TRBV12-3 or TRBV12-4 and TRBJ2-1; TRBD2 matches 10 bases. The CDR3 is 18 amino acids. V shed 0 bases, J shed 7 bases, and the junction held 12 bases outside the gene matches. CDR3 bases: TGTGCCAGCAGTTTAGCGCGAGGTAGCGGGAGGTATGGAAATGAGCAGTTCTTC. Protein product: CASSLARGSGRYGNEQFF.

V is TRBV3-1 and J is TRBJ2-3; TRBD2 aligns across 10 bases. After removal of 4 bases from V and 5 bases from J, the junction contained 9 bases not matched to a gene. Germline loops: CDR1 LGHDT, CDR2 YNNKEL (reference sequence). This CDR3 has 16 amino acids. CDR3 sequence reads: CASSPPLAGAVDTQYF. CDR3 sequence (DNA): TGTGCCAGCAGCCCCCCTCTAGCGGGGGCAGTAGATACGCAGTATTTT.

There are a few counts of this clonotype. J is TRBJ1-6 and V is TRBV5-4; D is possibly TRBD1 (5 bases). V dropped 3 bases and J dropped 4 bases, with 8 bases sitting between them. This CDR3 has 14 residues. CDR1 is SGHNT, CDR2 YYREEE, per germline (reference sequence). In nucleotides, the CDR3 is TGTGCCAGCAGCTCCCAGGGATATAATTCACCCCTCCACTTT. Translation gives CASSSQGYNSPLHF.

This rearrangement joins TRBV29-1 to TRBJ2-1; 8 bases align to TRBD2. J was trimmed by 6 bases and V by 6 bases; bases with no gene match: 4. The CDR3 extends over 12 amino acids. CDR1 and CDR2 from the germline V gene are SQVTM and ANQGSEA. CDR3 coding DNA: TGCAGCGTGGCCCGGGAGGGCAATGAGCAGTTCTTC. This gives the protein CSVAREGNEQFF.

The V and J genes are TRBV3-1 and TRBJ2-4; no definite D call. V was shortened by 0 bases and J by 3 bases, with 6 bases between the two germline ends. Germline assignment: CDR1 LGHDT and CDR2 YNNKEL (reference sequence). This CDR3 contains 14 residues. CDR3 residues: CASSQESSKNIQYF. The CDR3 coding sequence is TGTGCCAGCAGCCAAGAGTCCAGCAAAAACATTCAGTACTTC.

V usage is TRBV9 and J usage is TRBJ2-7; no clear D gene. CDR1 SGDLS and CDR2 YYNGEE come from the germline V gene. Deletions cut 1 base from V and 4 bases from J, with 3 bases between. This CDR3 is 11 amino acids long. The CDR3 protein is CASSVNYEQYF. The CDR3 DNA reads as TGTGCCAGCAGCGTAAATTACGAGCAGTACTTC.

The chain joins TRBV29-1 to TRBJ1-6; TRBD1 is a possible D gene (6 bases). The germline V and J ends were trimmed by 5 bases and 9 bases, with 14 bases remaining between them. Germline V lookup: CDR1 SQVTM, CDR2 ANQGSEA. The CDR3 has 13 amino acids. The CDR3 loop is CSVTQGGSSPLHF. In DNA, the CDR3 is TGCAGCGTTACACAGGGAGGAAGTTCACCCCTCCACTTT.

This CDR3 is CSATSGLADSTDTQYF. The CDR3 coding sequence is TGCAGTGCTACCTCCGGACTAGCGGATAGCACAGATACGCAGTATTTT. The rearrangement links TRBV20-1 to TRBJ2-3; the match to TRBD2 covers 10 bases. With V trimmed by 4 bases and J by 0 bases, 7 bases remained unmatched. There are 16 residues in the CDR3. The germline V gene encodes CDR1 DFQATT and CDR2 SNEGSKA (reference sequence).

The V gene is TRBV18, the J gene TRBJ2-7; unclear D gene. CDR3 length equals 11 residues. Trimming pared 3 bases from V and 8 bases from J, leaving 8 bases between. Germline V gene data show CDR1 as KGHSH and CDR2 as LQKENI. CDR3 coding DNA: TGTGCCAGCTCACCCGACAACCAGCAGTACTTC. This gives the protein CASSPDNQQYF.

V gene TRBV29-1 combines with J gene TRBJ1-1; D call uncertain. The germline V gene encodes CDR1 SQVTM and CDR2 ANQGSEA. The CDR3 loop spans 13 amino acids. Trimming removed 1 base from V and 6 bases from J, with 12 bases in between. DNA for the CDR3: TGCAGCGTTGAAGCCTCCTCGTTTCCTGAAGCTTTCTTT. Its protein is CSVEASSFPEAFF.

For the CDR3, the DNA is TGTGCCACCAGTGATTCCCTAGCGGGAGATACGCAGTATTTT. It yields the protein CATSDSLAGDTQYF. The genes are TRBV24-1 and TRBJ2-3; 8 bases are a match to TRBD2. CDR1 and CDR2 from the germline V gene are KGHDR and SFDVKD. CDR3 size: 14 residues. The ends lost 2 bases at V and 5 bases at J; junction bases unmatched: 2.

The chain recombines TRBV29-1 with TRBJ2-7, with 10 bases lining up with TRBD1. CDR3 length equals 13 residues. CDR1 and CDR2 from the germline V gene are SQVTM and ANQGSEA. J lost 4 bases, V lost 7 bases, and 7 bases had no gene match. This CDR3 is CSGRQGAGYEQYF. CDR3 bases: TGCAGCGGAAGACAGGGGGCGGGATACGAGCAGTACTTC.

This sequence joins TRBV12-3 or TRBV12-4 and TRBJ1-5; D is ambiguous. V dropped 6 bases and J dropped 0 bases, with 9 bases sitting between them. CDR3 size: 14 residues. Here the CDR3 reads CASSNSFSNQPQHF. The CDR3 nucleotides read TGTGCCAGCAGCAACAGTTTTAGCAATCAGCCCCAGCATTTT.

The V gene is TRBV5-6, the J gene TRBJ1-1; weak D call: TRBD1 (5 bases). The V gene lost 3 bases and the J gene lost 0 bases, with 15 bases spanning the gap. Germline V CDR1 and CDR2: SGHDT, YYEEEE. The CDR3 length is 16 residues. The CDR3 spells CASSSLDRLMNTEAFF. CDR3 bases: TGTGCCAGCAGCTCCCTTGACAGACTCATGAACACTGAAGCTTTCTTT. Complete variable domain (other parts from reference TRBV5-6 and TRBJ1-1): DAGVTQSPTHLIKTRGQQVTLRCSPKSGHDTVSWYQQALGQGPQFIFQYYEEEERQRGNFPDRFSGHQFPNYSSELNVNALLLGDSALYLCASSSLDRLMNTEAFFGQGTRLTVV.

The chain has TRBV20-1 and TRBJ2-7, with 7 bases aligning to TRBD1. The length of the CDR3 is 14 residues. V lost 1 base to trimming and J lost 3 bases; unmatched junction nucleotides: 6. Germline V lookup: CDR1 DFQATT, CDR2 SNEGSKA (reference sequence). CDR3 DNA: TGCAGTGCTAGAGTGAACCGACAGGGCTACGAGCAGTACTTC. Protein: CSARVNRQGYEQYF.

V gene TRBV29-1 combines with J gene TRBJ2-5; D not certain. From germline, CDR1 is SQVTM and CDR2 ANQGSEA. The CDR3 is made up of 11 amino acids. Trimming left V 2 bases short and J 3 bases short, with 4 bases between. Written as DNA, the CDR3 is TGCAGCGTTGAACGGGAAGAGACCCAGTACTTC. It specifies CSVEREETQYF.

This clonotype was detected once. The V gene is TRBV30, the J gene TRBJ2-7; D gene ambiguous. Trimming stripped 3 bases from V and 5 bases from J, with 11 bases between. The CDR3 is 12 residues long. Germline V gene data show CDR1 as GTSNPN and CDR2 as SVGIG (reference sequence). CDR3 in amino acids: CAWSMDLNEQYF. The CDR3, as DNA: TGTGCCTGGAGCATGGATCTAAACGAGCAGTACTTC.

The chain recombines TRBV29-1 with TRBJ1-5, with D perhaps matching TRBD1 (5 bases). The V end was cut by 6 bases, the J end by 0 bases, with 12 bases between. The CDR3 consists of 14 residues. Germline CDR1 reads SQVTM; CDR2 reads ANQGSEA. The CDR3: CSVQKGDSNQPQHF. The CDR3 nucleotides read TGCAGCGTCCAAAAAGGGGATAGCAATCAGCCCCAGCATTTT.

This clonotype was seen a few times. Sequence at one end of the junction differs from germline and may be a read error. The chain uses TRBV5-1 and TRBJ2-7; possibly TRBD2 for D (5 bases). The CDR3 covers 14 residues. Germline CDR1 is SGHRS and CDR2 is YFSETQ. The CDR3 bases are TGTGCCAGCAGCCTAAGCGGTAGCTCCTACGAGCAGTACTTC. Its translation is CASSLSGSSYEQYF.

The rearrangement joins TRBV5-6 to TRBJ1-2; D gene unclear. This CDR3 is 14 amino acids long. Germline CDR1 is SGHDT and CDR2 is YYEEEE. V lost 3 bases and J 1 base, leaving 10 bases between the germline ends. The CDR3, as DNA: TGTGCCAGCAGCTCGGACTGGATTAACTATGGCTACACCTTC. As protein: CASSSDWINYGYTF.